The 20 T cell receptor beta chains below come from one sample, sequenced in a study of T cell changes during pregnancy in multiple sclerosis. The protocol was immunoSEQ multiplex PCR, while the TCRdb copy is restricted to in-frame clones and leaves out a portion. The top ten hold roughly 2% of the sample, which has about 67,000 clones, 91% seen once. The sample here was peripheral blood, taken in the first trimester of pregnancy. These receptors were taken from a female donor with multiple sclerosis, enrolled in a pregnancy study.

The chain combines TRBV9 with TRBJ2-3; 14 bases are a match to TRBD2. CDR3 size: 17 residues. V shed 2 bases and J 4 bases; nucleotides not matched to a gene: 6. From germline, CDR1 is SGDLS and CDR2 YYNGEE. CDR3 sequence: CASSVLGTSGRADTQYF. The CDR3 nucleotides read TGTGCCAGCAGCGTCCTTGGGACTAGCGGGAGAGCAGATACGCAGTATTTT.

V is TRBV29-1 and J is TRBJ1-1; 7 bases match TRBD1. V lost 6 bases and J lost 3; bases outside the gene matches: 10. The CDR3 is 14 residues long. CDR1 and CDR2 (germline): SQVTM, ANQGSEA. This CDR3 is CSVKQGLGDTEAFF. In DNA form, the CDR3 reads TGCAGCGTAAAACAGGGGTTAGGGGACACTGAAGCTTTCTTT.

CDR3 region: CASSLLRLAGDTDTQYF. In DNA form, the CDR3 reads TGTGCCAGCAGTCTGCTCCGCCTAGCGGGAGACACAGATACGCAGTATTTT. This chain links TRBV2 with TRBJ2-3; TRBD2 matches 10 bases. In germline, CDR1 is SNHLY, CDR2 FYNNEI. This CDR3 spans 17 amino acids. Unmatched junction bases numbered 10, after V lost 5 bases and J lost 2 bases.

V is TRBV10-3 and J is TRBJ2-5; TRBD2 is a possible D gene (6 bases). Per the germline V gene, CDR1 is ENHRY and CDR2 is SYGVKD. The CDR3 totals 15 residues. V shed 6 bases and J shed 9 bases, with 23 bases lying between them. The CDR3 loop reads CAISNLDRTEGAQYF. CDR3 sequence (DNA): TGTGCCATCAGCAACCTTGACCGTACGGAGGGCGCCCAGTACTTC.

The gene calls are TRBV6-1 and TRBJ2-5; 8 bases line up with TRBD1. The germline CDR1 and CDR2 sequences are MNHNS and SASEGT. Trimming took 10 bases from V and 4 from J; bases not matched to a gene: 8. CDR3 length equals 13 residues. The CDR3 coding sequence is TGTGCCACCGCCGGGACAGGTCGAGAGACCCAGTACTTC. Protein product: CATAGTGRETQYF.

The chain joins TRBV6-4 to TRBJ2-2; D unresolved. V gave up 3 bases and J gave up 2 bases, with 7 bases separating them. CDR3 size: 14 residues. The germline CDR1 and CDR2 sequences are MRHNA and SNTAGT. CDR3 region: CASSENSNTGELFF. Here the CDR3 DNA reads TGTGCCAGCAGTGAAAACAGTAACACCGGGGAGCTGTTTTTT.

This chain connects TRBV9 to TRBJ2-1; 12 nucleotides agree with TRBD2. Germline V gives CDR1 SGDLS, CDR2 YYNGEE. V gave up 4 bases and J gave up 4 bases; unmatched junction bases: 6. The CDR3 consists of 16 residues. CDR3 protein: CASSLLTSGSYNEQFF. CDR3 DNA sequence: TGTGCCAGCAGCCTATTGACTAGCGGGAGTTACAATGAGCAGTTCTTC.

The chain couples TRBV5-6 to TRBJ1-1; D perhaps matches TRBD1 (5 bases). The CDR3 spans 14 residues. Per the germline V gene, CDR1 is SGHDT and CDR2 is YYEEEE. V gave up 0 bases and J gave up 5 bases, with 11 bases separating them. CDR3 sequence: CASSLDAGLTEAFF. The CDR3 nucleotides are TGTGCCAGCAGCTTGGATGCAGGGCTGACTGAAGCTTTCTTT.

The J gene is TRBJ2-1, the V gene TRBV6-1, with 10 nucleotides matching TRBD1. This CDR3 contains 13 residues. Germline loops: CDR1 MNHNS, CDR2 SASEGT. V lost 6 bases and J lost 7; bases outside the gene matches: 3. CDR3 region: CASRKDRGNEQFF. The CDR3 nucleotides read TGTGCCAGCAGAAAGGACAGGGGGAATGAGCAGTTCTTC.

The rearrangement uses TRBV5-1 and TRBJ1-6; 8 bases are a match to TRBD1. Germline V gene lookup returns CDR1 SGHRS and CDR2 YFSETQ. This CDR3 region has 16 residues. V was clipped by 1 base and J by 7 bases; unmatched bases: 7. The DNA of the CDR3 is TGCGCCAGCAGCTTGATACAGGGGGGAGGGAATTCACCCCTCCACTTT. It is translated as CASSLIQGGGNSPLHF.

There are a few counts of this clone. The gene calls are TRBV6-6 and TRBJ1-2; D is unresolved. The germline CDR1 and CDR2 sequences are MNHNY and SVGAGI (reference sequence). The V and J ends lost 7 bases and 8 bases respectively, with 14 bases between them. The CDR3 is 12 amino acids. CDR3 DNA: TGTGCCAGCACTCGAGGGTTGTTGGGCTACACCTTC. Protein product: CASTRGLLGYTF.

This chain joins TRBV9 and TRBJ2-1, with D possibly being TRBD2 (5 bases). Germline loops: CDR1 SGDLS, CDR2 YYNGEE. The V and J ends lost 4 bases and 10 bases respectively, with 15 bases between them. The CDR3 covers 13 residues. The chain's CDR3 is CASSLLGEGEQFF. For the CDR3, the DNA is TGTGCCAGCAGCCTACTTGGCGAGGGAGAGCAGTTCTTC.

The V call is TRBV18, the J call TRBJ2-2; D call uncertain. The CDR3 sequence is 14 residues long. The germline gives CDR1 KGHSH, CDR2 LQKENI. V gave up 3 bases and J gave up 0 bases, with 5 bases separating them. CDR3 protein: CASSPTANTGELFF. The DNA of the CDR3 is TGTGCCAGCTCACCTACAGCGAACACCGGGGAGCTGTTTTTT.

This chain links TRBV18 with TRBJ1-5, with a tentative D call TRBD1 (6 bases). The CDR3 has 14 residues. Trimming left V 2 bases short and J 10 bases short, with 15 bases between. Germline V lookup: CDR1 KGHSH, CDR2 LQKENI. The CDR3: CASSPIDRSPPQHF. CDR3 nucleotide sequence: TGTGCCAGCTCACCAATCGACAGGAGCCCCCCCCAGCATTTT.

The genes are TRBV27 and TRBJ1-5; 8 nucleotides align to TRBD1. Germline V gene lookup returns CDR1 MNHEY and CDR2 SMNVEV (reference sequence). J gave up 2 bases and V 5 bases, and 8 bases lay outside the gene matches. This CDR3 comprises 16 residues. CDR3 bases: TGTGCCAGCAGTCCTTGGGGGGGACAGGGCAATCAGCCCCAGCATTTT. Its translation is CASSPWGGQGNQPQHF.

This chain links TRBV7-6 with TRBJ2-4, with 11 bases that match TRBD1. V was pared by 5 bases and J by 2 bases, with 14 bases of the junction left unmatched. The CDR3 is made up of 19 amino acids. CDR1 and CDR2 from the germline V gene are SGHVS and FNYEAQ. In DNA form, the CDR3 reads TGTGCCAGCAGCCCAAAGACAGGGACAGGGGGGGGGACCAAAAACATTCAGTACTTC. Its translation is CASSPKTGTGGGTKNIQYF. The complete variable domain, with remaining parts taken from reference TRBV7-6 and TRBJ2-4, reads GAGVSQSPRYKVTKRGQDVALRCDPISGHVSLYWYRQALGQGPEFLTYFNYEAQQDKSGLPNDRFSAERPEGSISTLTIQRTEQRDSAMYRCASSPKTGTGGGTKNIQYFGAGTRLSVL.

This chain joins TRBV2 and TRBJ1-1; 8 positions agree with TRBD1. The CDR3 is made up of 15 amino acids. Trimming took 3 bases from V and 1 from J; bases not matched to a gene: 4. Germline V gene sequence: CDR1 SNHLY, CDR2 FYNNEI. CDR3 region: CASSDTGGWNTEAFF. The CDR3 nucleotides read TGTGCCAGCAGTGACACAGGGGGATGGAACACTGAAGCTTTCTTT.

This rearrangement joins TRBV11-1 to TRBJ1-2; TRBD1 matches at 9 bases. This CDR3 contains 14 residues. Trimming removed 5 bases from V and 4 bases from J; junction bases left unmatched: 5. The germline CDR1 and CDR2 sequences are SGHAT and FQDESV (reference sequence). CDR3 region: CASSHGQGTYGYTF. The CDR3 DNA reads TGTGCCAGCAGCCACGGACAGGGGACCTATGGCTACACCTTC.

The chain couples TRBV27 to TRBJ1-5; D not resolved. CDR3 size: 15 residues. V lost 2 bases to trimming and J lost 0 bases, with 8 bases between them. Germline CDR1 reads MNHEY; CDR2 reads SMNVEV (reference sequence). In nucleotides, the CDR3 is TGTGCCAGCAGTTTAACAGCGGATAGCAATCAGCCCCAGCATTTT. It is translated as CASSLTADSNQPQHF.

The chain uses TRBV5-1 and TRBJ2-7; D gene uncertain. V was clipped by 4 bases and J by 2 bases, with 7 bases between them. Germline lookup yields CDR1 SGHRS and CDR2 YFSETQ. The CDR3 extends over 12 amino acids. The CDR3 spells CASSVNAYEQYF. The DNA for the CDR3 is TGCGCCAGCAGCGTAAATGCCTACGAGCAGTACTTC.